This TCR beta chain stems from a study of blood T cell repertoires in COVID-19 (dated by TCRdb to 2018 to 2021). Background on the whole study: Collaborator samples came from the United States, Italy and Spain and covered acute and convalescent phases of COVID-19. Nearly every sample came with metadata listing a de-identified subject ID, COVID-19 status, age in years and sex. A freely available public database, intended as a resource for researchers studying the immune response to SARS-CoV-2, is where the repertoires were released. The material from the prospective study consisted of cDNA or gDNA derived from T cells, B-cell-depleted T cells, or PBMCs. Deeply sampled blood TCRbeta repertoires from subjects exposed to, actively infected with, or recovered from COVID-19 were included in the dataset. Samples came from the ongoing ImmuneRACE study (first 160 participants) plus 1,254 subjects from 6 global collaborators. Where available, HLA class I and class II types were taken from metadata supplied by the sample provider and were not determined by assay-based typing. On the study overall, not on this receptor specifically: The amount of clinical and demographic metadata varied by source and participant and was provided uncurated.

To note about this clone: Its antigen has not been determined. The input lacks base qualities; no much larger clone sits a single base away.

The germline ends are 18 bases apart after V is trimmed by 4 bases and J by 2 bases. The CDR3 measures 17 amino acids from cysteine to phenylalanine. The read is trimmed to its CDR3 DNA, 51 bases read in frame from base 1. Based on the germline V gene, the CDR1 and CDR2 sequences are SGHRS and YFSETQ. The immunoSEQ Assay, a bias-controlled multiplex PCR, was used to amplify TCRbeta CDR3 regions from genomic DNA. Per the authors' processing: Nucleated cell counts per sample were estimated from amplification of reference gene primers within the assay. Sequence reads were collapsed and filtered to measure the absolute abundance of every unique TCRbeta CDR3 rearrangement. Productive Simpson clonality was computed per sample as the square root of Simpson's diversity index over productive rearrangements. In TCRdb, the immuneACCESS table is reduced to in-frame sequences with V and J assigned. These tables do not hold every clone; where another copy was compared, an unresolved V gene accounts for under half, and the others remain unexplained. V and J calls and clone size follow that table, whereas D and trimming were derived from the DNA. The sample contains around 260,000 clones, around 90% of them found a single time. 10% of the sample rests with the top ten.

One collaborating source in Seattle enrolled patients during active infection and followed them longitudinally through the course of disease. Collaborating institutions collected whole blood in K2EDTA tubes following their own protocols. For TCRbeta analysis, collaborators shipped samples in one of three forms: frozen whole blood, isolated PBMCs, or DNA extracted from either of those sample types. The TCR originated in a woman between 65 and 79 years old with COVID-19, enrolled during active disease. The chain is made from TRBV5-1 and TRBJ2-2; a tentative D match to TRBD1 spans 6 bases. Material for sequencing was peripheral blood. DNA sequence: TGCGCCAGCAGCCACCCAACAGGGACGGTAAACACCGGGGAGCTGTTTTTT. Its amino acids are CASSHPTGTVNTGELFF. The entire variable domain, with the stretches around the CDR3 drawn from the reference TRBV5-1 and TRBJ2-2 proteins, is KAGVTQTPRYLIKTRGQQVTLSCSPISGHRSVSWYQQTPGQGLQFLFEYFSETQRNKGNFPGRFSGRQFSNSRSEMNVSTLELGDSALYLCASSHPTGTVNTGELFFGEGSRLTVL.